This T cell receptor beta chain stems from a study of identical twins' blood T cells. General observations from the study: Abundant TCRbeta CDR3s overlapped more between twins than with unrelated donors. Twin similarity might stem from environmental factors, not only genetics.

Donors were six healthy women in three monozygous twin pairs. TCRdb independently ran MiXCR on the 5' RACE reads; one entry per CDR3 protein. The table includes hundreds of thousands of distinct CDR3 sequences, 25% to 35% detected once. Germline assignment: CDR1 DFQATT and CDR2 SNEGSKA (reference sequence). With V trimmed by 4 bases and J by 2 bases, 6 bases remained unmatched. CDR3 length: 14 residues. A few counts support this clonotype. What it binds is unknown. The sequence came from a woman aged 18 to 55 in good health. The sequencing sample was made of PBMCs. This rearrangement joins TRBV20-1 to TRBJ2-3; TRBD2 matches 7 bases. As DNA, the CDR3 is TGCAGTGCTACCACTAGCGTAACCACAGATACGCAGTATTTT. Encoded protein: CSATTSVTTDTQYF.